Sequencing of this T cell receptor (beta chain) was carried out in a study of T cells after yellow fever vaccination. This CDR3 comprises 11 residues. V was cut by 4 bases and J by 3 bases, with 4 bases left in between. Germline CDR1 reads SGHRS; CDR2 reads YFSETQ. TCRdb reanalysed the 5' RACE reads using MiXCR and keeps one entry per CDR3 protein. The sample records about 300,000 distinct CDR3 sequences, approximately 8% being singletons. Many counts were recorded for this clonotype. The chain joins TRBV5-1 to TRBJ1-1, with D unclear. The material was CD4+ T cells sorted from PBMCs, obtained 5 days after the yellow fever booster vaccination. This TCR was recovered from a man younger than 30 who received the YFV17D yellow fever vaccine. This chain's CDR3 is CASSRDTEAFF. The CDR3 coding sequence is TGCGCCAGCAGCCGGGACACTGAAGCTTTCTTT.